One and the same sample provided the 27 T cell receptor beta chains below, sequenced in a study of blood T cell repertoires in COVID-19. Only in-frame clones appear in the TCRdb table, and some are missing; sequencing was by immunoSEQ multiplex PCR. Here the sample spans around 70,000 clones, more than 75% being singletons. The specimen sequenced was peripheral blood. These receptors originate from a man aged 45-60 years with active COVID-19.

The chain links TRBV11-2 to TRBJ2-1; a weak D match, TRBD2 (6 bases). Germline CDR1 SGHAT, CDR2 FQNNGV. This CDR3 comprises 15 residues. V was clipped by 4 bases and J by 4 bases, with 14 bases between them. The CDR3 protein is CASSSLRDQYNEQFF. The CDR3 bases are TGTGCCAGCAGCTCCCTGCGGGATCAATACAATGAGCAGTTCTTC.

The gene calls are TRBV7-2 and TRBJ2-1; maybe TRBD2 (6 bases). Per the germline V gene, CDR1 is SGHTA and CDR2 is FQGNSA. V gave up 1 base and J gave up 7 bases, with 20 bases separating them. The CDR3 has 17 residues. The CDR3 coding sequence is TGTGCCAGCAGCTTAGACCTTCCGGGAGAAGTTTGGAATGAGCAGTTCTTC. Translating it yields CASSLDLPGEVWNEQFF.

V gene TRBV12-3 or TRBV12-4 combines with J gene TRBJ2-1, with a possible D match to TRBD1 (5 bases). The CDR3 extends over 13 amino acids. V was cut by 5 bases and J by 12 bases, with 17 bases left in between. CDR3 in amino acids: CASSPETGSRQFF. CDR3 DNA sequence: TGTGCCAGCAGTCCCGAAACAGGTTCACGGCAGTTCTTC.

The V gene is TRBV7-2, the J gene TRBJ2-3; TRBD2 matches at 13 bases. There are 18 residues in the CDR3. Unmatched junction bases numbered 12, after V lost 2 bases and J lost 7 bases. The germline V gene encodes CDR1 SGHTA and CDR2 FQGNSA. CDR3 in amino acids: CASSLFSATSGGGNTQYF. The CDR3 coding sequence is TGTGCCAGCAGCTTATTTTCTGCAACTAGCGGGGGGGGGAATACGCAGTATTTT.

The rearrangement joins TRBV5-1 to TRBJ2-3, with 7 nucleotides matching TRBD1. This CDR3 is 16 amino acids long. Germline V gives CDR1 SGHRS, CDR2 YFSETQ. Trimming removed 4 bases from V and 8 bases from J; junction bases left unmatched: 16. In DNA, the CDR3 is TGCGCCAGCAGCCATCCCGGTCCCCAGGGGGTTGGTACGCAGTATTTT. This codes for CASSHPGPQGVGTQYF.

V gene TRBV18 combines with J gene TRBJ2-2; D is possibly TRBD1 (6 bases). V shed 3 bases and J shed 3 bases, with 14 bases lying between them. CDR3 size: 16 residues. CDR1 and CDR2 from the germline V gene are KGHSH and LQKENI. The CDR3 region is CASSPPQGRDTGELFF. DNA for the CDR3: TGTGCCAGCTCACCGCCGCAGGGGCGCGACACCGGGGAGCTGTTTTTT.

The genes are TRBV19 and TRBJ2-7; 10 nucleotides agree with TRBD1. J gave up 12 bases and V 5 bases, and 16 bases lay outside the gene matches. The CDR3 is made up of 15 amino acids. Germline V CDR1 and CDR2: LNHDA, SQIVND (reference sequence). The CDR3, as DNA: TGTGCCAGTAGTGCGGTGACAGGGGGCCGTCCTATACCGTACTTC. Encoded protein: CASSAVTGGRPIPYF. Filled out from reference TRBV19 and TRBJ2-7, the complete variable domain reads DGGITQSPKYLFRKEGQNVTLSCEQNLNHDAMYWYRQDPGQGLRLIYYSQIVNDFQKGDIAEGYSVSREKKESFPLTVTSAQKNPTAFYLCASSAVTGGRPIPYFGPGTRLTVT.

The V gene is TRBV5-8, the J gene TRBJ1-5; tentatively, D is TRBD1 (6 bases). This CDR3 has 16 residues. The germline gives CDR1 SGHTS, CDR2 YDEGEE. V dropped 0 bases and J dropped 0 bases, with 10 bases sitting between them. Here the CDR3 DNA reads TGTGCCAGCAGCTTGGGGACAGCTTATAGCAATCAGCCCCAGCATTTT. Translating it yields CASSLGTAYSNQPQHF.

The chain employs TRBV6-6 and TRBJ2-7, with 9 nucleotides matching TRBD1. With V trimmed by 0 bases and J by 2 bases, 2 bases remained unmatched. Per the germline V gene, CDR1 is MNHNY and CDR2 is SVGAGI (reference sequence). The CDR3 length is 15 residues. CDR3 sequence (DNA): TGTGCCAGCAGTTACTCAGGACAGGGGCCCTACGAGCAGTACTTC. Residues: CASSYSGQGPYEQYF.

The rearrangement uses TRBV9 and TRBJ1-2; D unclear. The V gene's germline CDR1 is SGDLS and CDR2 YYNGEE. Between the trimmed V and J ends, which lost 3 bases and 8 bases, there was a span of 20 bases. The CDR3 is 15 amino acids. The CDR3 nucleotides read TGTGCCAGCAGCGCACTAGGACCTATCCCTCTGGGCTACACCTTC. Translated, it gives CASSALGPIPLGYTF.

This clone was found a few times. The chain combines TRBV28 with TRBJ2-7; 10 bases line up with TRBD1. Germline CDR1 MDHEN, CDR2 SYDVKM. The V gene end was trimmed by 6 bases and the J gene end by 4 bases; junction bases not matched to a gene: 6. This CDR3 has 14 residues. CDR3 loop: CASSQTGGGYEQYF. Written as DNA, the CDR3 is TGTGCCAGCAGCCAGACAGGGGGCGGATACGAGCAGTACTTC.

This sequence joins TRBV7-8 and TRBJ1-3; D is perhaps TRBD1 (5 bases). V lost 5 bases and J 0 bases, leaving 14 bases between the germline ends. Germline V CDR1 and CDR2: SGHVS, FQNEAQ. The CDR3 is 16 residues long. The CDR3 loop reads CASSTNPDSSGNTIYF. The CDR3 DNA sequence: TGTGCCAGCAGCACCAACCCCGACAGCTCTGGAAACACCATATATTTT. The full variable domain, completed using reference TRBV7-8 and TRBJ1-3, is GAGVSQSPRYKVAKRGQDVALRCDPISGHVSLFWYQQALGQGPEFLTYFQNEAQLDKSGLPSDRFFAERPEGSVSTLKIQRTQQEDSAVYLCASSTNPDSSGNTIYFGEGSWLTVV.

CDR3 bases: TGTGCCAGCAGCCCGGGACTAGTACACAGCGCCGAGACCCAGTACTTC. Translating it yields CASSPGLVHSAETQYF. This sequence joins TRBV7-2 and TRBJ2-5, with 8 bases identical to TRBD2. V was pared by 5 bases and J by 5 bases, with 13 bases of the junction left unmatched. The CDR3 consists of 16 residues. Germline CDR1 reads SGHTA; CDR2 reads FQGNSA.

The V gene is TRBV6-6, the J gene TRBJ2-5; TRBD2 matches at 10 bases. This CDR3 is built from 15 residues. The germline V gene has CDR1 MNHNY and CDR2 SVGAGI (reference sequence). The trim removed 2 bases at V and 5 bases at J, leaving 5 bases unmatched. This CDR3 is CASSYATSGWETQYF. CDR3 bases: TGTGCCAGCAGTTACGCGACTAGCGGGTGGGAGACCCAGTACTTC.

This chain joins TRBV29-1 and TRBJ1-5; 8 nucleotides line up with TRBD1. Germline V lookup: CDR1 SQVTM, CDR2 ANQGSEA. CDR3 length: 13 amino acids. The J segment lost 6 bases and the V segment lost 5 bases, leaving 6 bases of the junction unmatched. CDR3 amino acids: CSVKQGASQPQHF. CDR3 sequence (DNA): TGCAGCGTTAAGCAGGGGGCGAGTCAGCCCCAGCATTTT.

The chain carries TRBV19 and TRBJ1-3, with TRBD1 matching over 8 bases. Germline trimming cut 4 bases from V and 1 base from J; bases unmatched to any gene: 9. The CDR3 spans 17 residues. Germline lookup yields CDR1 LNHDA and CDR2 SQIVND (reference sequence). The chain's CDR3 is CASSNLNRGSSGNTIYF. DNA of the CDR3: TGTGCCAGTAGTAACCTTAACAGGGGGTCATCTGGAAACACCATATATTTT.

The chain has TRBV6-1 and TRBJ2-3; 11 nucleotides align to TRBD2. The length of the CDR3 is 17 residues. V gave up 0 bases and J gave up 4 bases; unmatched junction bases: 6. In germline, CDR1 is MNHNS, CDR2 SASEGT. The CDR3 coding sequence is TGTGCCAGCAGTGAAGCGCCCACTAGCGGGGGAGCAGATACGCAGTATTTT. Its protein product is CASSEAPTSGGADTQYF.

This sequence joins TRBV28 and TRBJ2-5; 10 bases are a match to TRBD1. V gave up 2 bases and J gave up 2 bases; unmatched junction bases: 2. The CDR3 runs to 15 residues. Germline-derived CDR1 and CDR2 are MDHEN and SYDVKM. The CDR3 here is CASSLRGQGQETQYF. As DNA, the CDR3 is TGTGCCAGCAGTTTACGGGGACAGGGGCAAGAGACCCAGTACTTC.

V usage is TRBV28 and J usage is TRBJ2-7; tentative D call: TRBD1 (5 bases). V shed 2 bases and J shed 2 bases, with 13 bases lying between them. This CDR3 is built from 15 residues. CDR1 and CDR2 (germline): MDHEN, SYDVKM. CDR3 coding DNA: TGTGCCAGCAGTTTAAAGGGGCAGCCCCCCTACGAGCAGTACTTC. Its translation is CASSLKGQPPYEQYF.

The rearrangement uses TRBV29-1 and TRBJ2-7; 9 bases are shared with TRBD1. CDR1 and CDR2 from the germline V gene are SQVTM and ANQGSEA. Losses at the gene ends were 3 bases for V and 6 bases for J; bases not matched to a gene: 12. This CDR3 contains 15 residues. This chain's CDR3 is CSVEVALDRGGEQYF. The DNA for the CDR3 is TGCAGCGTTGAGGTGGCACTGGACAGGGGTGGCGAGCAGTACTTC.

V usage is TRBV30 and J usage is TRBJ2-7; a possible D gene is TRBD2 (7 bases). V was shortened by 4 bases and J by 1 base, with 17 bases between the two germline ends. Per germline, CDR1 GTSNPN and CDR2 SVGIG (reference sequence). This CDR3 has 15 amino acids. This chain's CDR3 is CAWTKRGAMSYEQYF. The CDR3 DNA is TGTGCCTGGACTAAACGGGGGGCGATGTCCTACGAGCAGTACTTC.

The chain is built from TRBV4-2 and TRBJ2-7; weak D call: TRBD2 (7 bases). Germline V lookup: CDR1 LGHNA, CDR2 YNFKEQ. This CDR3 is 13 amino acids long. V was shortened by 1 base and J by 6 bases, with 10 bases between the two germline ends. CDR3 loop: CASSQGGGGEQYF. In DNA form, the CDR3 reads TGTGCCAGCAGCCAAGGAGGGGGGGGCGAGCAGTACTTC.

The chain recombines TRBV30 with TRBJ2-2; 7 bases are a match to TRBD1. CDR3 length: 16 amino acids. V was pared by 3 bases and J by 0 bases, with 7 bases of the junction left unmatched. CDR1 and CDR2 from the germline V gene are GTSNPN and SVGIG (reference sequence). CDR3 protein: CAWSRTGIANTGELFF. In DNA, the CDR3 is TGTGCCTGGAGCCGGACAGGCATTGCGAACACCGGGGAGCTGTTTTTT. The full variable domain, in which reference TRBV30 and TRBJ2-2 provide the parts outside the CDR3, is SQTIHQWPATLVQPVGSPLSLECTVEGTSNPNLYWYRQAAGRGLQLLFYSVGIGQISSEVPQNLSASRPQDRQFILSSKKLLLSDSGFYLCAWSRTGIANTGELFFGEGSRLTVL.

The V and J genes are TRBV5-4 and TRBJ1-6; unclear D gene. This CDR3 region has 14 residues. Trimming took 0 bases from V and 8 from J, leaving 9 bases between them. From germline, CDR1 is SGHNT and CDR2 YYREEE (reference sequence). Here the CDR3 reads CASSLAGYDSPLHF. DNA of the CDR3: TGTGCCAGCAGCTTGGCCGGGTATGATTCACCCCTCCACTTT.

The CDR3 sequence: CASGQGATDTQYF. The CDR3, as DNA: TGTGCCAGCGGACAGGGGGCCACAGATACGCAGTATTTT. The V and J genes are TRBV28 and TRBJ2-3; 11 nucleotides line up with TRBD1. The ends lost 8 bases at V and 2 bases at J; junction bases unmatched: 0. Germline V gene data show CDR1 as MDHEN and CDR2 as SYDVKM. This CDR3 contains 13 residues.

The CDR3 DNA follows: TGTGCCAGCAGCGCACAGGGGGAAGGAACCGGGGAGCTGTTTTTT. This sequence encodes CASSAQGEGTGELFF. The gene calls are TRBV9 and TRBJ2-2; 8 nucleotides line up with TRBD1. The CDR3 totals 15 residues. Germline loops: CDR1 SGDLS, CDR2 YYNGEE. Trimming cost V 3 bases and J 5 bases; bases outside gene matches: 6.

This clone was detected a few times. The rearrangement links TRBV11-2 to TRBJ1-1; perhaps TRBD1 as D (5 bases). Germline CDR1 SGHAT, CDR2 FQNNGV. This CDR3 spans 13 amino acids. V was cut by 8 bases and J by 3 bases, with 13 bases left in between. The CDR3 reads CASARGIYTEAFF. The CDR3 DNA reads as TGTGCCAGCGCCCGGGGGATTTACACTGAAGCTTTCTTT. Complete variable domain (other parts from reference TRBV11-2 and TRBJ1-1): EAGVAQSPRYKIIEKRQSVAFWCNPISGHATLYWYQQILGQGPKLLIQFQNNGVVDDSQLPKDRFSAERLKGVDSTLKIQPAKLEDSAVYLCASARGIYTEAFFGQGTRLTVV.